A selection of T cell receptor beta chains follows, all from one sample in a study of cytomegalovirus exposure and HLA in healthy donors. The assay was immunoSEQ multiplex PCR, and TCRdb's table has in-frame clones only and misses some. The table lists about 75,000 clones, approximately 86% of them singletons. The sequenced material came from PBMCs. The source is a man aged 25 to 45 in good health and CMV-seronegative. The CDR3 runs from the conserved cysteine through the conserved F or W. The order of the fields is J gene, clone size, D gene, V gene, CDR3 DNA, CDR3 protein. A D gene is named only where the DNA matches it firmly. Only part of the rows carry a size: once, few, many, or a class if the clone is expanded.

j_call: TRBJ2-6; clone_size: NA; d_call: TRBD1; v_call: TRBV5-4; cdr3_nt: TGTGCCAGCAGCGTGGACAGGTTCTCTGGGGCCAACGTCCTGACTTTC; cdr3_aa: CASSVDRFSGANVLTF
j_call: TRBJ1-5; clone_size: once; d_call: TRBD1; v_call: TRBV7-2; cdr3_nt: TGTGCCAGCAGCCCCGGGACAGGGAGTCTACCCCAGCATTTT; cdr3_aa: CASSPGTGSLPQHF
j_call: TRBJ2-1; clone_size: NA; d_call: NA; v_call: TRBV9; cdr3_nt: TGTGCCAGCAGCGGGACCGGGAGCCACAATGAGCAGTTCTTC; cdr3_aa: CASSGTGSHNEQFF
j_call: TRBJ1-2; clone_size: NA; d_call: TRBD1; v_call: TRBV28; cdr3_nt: TGTGCCAGCAGTTTGGGACAGGTCTCTGGCTACACCTTC; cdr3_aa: CASSLGQVSGYTF
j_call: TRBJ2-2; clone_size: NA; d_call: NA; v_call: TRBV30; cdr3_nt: TGTGCCTGTGCCAGGGGATTGATTTTGACCGGGGAGCTGTTTTTT; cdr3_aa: CACARGLILTGELFF
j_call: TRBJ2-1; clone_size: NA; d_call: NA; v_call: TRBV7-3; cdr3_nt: TGTGCCAGCAGCTTAACGCCGGGGGAGCAGTTCTTC; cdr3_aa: CASSLTPGEQFF
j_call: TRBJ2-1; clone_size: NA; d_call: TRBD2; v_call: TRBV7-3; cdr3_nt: TGTGCCAGCAGCTTAAGTGGGACTAGCGGCACCAATGAGCAGTTCTTC; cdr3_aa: CASSLSGTSGTNEQFF
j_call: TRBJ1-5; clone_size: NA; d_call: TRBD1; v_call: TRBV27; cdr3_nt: TGTGCCAGCAGTTTAACAGGGGGGTATCAGCCCCAGCATTTT; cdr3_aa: CASSLTGGYQPQHF
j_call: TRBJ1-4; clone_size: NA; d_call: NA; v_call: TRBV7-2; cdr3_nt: TGTGCCAGCAGCTTAGGCGGGGCGGATGGTGAAAAACTGTTTTTT; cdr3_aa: CASSLGGADGEKLFF
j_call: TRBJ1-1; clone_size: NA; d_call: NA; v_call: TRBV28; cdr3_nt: TGTGCCAGCAGTTTCGAGTCGCGCGAAGCTTTCTTT; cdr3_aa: CASSFESREAFF
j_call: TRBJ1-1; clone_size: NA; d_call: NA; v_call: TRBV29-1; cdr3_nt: TGCAGCGACGGGGGCACTGAAGCTTTCTTT; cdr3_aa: CSDGGTEAFF
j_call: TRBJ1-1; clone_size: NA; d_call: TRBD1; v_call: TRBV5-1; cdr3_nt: TGCGCCAGCAGCTTGGTTGGACAGGGTGTCAATGATGAAGCTTTCTTT; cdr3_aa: CASSLVGQGVNDEAFF
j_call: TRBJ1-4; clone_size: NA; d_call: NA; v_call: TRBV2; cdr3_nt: TGTGCCAGCAGCCCCCGGGGAGGGGAAGACGAAAAACTGTTTTTT; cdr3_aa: CASSPRGGEDEKLFF
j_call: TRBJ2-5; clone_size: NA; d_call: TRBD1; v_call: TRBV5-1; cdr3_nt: TGCGCCAGCAGCATAAGGACAGGTTACCAAGAGACCCAGTACTTC; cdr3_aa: CASSIRTGYQETQYF
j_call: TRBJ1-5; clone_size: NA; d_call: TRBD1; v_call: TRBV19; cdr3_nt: TGTGCCAGTAGCGATGCCATTCCGGACAGGGGGTATGGGCGCAATCAGCCCCAGCATTTT; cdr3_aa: CASSDAIPDRGYGRNQPQHF
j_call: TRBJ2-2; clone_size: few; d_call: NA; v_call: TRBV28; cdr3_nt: TGTGCCAGCAGTTTATCGGCGGGTAGGCTGTTTTTT; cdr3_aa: CASSLSAGRLFF
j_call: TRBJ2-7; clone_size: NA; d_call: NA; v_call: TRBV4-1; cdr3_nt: TGCGCCAGCAGTCCAATAGAGGAGGGGTACGAGCAGTACTTC; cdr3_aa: CASSPIEEGYEQYF
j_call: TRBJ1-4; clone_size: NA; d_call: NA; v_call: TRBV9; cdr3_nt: TGTGCCAGCAGCGTTCGACCTACGAAAGGGGAACTGTTTTTT; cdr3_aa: CASSVRPTKGELFF
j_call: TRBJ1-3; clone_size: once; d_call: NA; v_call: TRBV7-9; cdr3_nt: TGTGCCAGCAGCTTAATGGAAGCCGGGACTGACACCATATATTTT; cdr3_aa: CASSLMEAGTDTIYF